Given below is one TCR beta chain in context. The sample is drawn from a study of cytomegalovirus exposure and HLA in healthy donors. The CDR3 extends over 16 amino acids. The V gene's germline CDR1 is LGHNA and CDR2 YSLEER. The junction had 6 bases not matched to a gene; V was cut back by 3 bases and J by 0 bases. 13 Jbeta primers and 60 Vbeta primers were used for the PCR. Sequencing was performed with immunoSEQ multiplex PCR; in TCRdb, only in-frame clones are kept and a portion is missing. The sample has about 160,000 clones, 70% to 80% seen once; the top ten hold 3.7%. This sequence originates from a young man in good health and CMV-seropositive. The genes are TRBV4-3 and TRBJ2-3; 7 nucleotides agree with TRBD1. Material: PBMCs. CDR3 residues: CASSQDRIRSTDTQYF. The CDR3 DNA follows: TGCGCCAGCAGCCAGGACAGGATACGAAGCACAGATACGCAGTATTTT.